This entry concerns a single TCR beta chain. Its specificity is unknown. This entry belongs to a study of human versus mouse CDR3 diversity and MHC coevolution. Study-level information: Samples had between about 5.5 x 10^6 and 1.7 x 10^7 valid reads.

Method: immunoSEQ multiplex PCR; TCRdb's copy keeps in-frame clones and lacks some. The sample holds 50,000 to 65,000 clones; 85% to 95% are singletons and the top ten take 15% to 20%. General study findings and limits: On average, humans showed more CDR3 deletions and insertions than mice. Most of the three human donors had the lowest clonal inequality. By iCHAO1, human TCR beta clonotypes numbered about 1.6 million, the most.

The sample comprised naive CD4+ T cells from blood. The subset: CD45RO-negative CD62L-positive naive CD4 T cells. The receptor comes from a person in their sixties in good health.

CDR3 nucleotide sequence: TGTGCCAGTAGTACGACAGGACCACCCTACGAGCAGTACTTC. Translation: CASSTTGPPYEQYF. This chain connects TRBV19 to TRBJ2-7; weak D call: TRBD1 (6 bases). Trimming took 4 bases from V and 2 from J, leaving 12 bases between them. This CDR3 region has 14 residues. The germline V gene encodes CDR1 LNHDA and CDR2 SQIVND (reference sequence).